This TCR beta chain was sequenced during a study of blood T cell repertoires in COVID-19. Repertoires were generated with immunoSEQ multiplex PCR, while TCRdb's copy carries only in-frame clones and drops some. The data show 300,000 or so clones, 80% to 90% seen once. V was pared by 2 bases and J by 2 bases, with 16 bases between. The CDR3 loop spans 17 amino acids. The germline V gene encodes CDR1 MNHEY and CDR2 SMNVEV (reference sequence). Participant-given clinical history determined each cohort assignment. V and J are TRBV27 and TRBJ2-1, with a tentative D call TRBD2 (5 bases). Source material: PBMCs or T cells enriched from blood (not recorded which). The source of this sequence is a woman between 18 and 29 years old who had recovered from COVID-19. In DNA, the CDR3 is TGTGCCAGCAGTTTAGCTGAGGGAGATGCTACCTACAATGAGCAGTTCTTC. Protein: CASSLAEGDATYNEQFF.